A selection of T cell receptor beta chains follows, all from one sample in a study of T cell changes during pregnancy in multiple sclerosis. Sequenced by immunoSEQ multiplex PCR; TCRdb stores in-frame clones only, minus some. The sample has about 65,000 clones; over 80% are singletons. Sequencing was performed on CD8+ T cells from peripheral blood mononuclear cells, taken in the third trimester of pregnancy. The receptors were sampled from a female donor in good health, enrolled as a control in a pregnancy study. Each CDR3 is given with its conserved first and last residue. A D gene is named only where the DNA matches it firmly. Clone size appears in some rows only: once, few, many, or a class for an expanded clone.

J gene: TRBJ1-6; CDR3 length: 18; V gene: TRBV4-3; D gene: -; clone size: -; CDR3 DNA: TGCGCCAGCAGCCAAGATCCGGGGAGTATCTCCTATAATTCACCCCTCCACTTT; CDR3 protein: CASSQDPGSISYNSPLHF
J gene: TRBJ2-1; CDR3 length: 22; V gene: TRBV4-3; D gene: TRBD2; clone size: -; CDR3 DNA: TGCGCCAGCAGCCAAGAGAGGGCTACCCGCCCCGAAAATAGCGGGGGGGCGGATGAGCAGTTCTTC; CDR3 protein: CASSQERATRPENSGGADEQFF
J gene: TRBJ1-3; CDR3 length: 12; V gene: TRBV9; D gene: -; clone size: -; CDR3 DNA: TGTGCCAGCAGCGGAGAGAGAAACACCATATATTTT; CDR3 protein: CASSGERNTIYF
J gene: TRBJ2-7; CDR3 length: 14; V gene: TRBV4-1; D gene: TRBD1; clone size: -; CDR3 DNA: TGCGCCAGCAGCCCCCGGGACAGGGACCACGAGCAGTACTTC; CDR3 protein: CASSPRDRDHEQYF
J gene: TRBJ1-2; CDR3 length: 19; V gene: TRBV7-9; D gene: TRBD1; clone size: -; CDR3 DNA: TGTGCCAGCAGCCGAAATCCTACCTCCACGGGACAGGGCGGGGATGGCTACACCTTC; CDR3 protein: CASSRNPTSTGQGGDGYTF
J gene: TRBJ2-1; CDR3 length: 16; V gene: TRBV9; D gene: TRBD2; clone size: -; CDR3 DNA: TGTGCCAGCAGCGTAGGACTAGCGGGGGCCTACAATGAGCAGTTCTTC; CDR3 protein: CASSVGLAGAYNEQFF
J gene: TRBJ1-1; CDR3 length: 13; V gene: TRBV5-6; D gene: -; clone size: -; CDR3 DNA: TGTGCCAGCAGCCTTGGACAGCTACCCGAAGCTTTCTTT; CDR3 protein: CASSLGQLPEAFF
J gene: TRBJ2-7; CDR3 length: 14; V gene: TRBV5-6; D gene: -; clone size: -; CDR3 DNA: TGTGCCAGCAGCTCCCGAGGGGGGGTCGACGAGCAGTACTTC; CDR3 protein: CASSSRGGVDEQYF
J gene: TRBJ2-2; CDR3 length: 15; V gene: TRBV5-4; D gene: -; clone size: -; CDR3 DNA: TGTGCCAGCAGCTTCGGGCAGGGGAGCACCGGGGAGCTGTTTTTT; CDR3 protein: CASSFGQGSTGELFF
J gene: TRBJ2-3; CDR3 length: 15; V gene: TRBV7-3; D gene: TRBD2; clone size: -; CDR3 DNA: TGTGCCAGCAGCATACTGGCGGGGGGCACAGATACGCAGTATTTT; CDR3 protein: CASSILAGGTDTQYF
J gene: TRBJ1-3; CDR3 length: 16; V gene: TRBV11-2; D gene: -; clone size: many; CDR3 DNA: TGTGCCAGCAGCTTAGCGGCAGGTCCTTCTGGAAACACCATATATTTT; CDR3 protein: CASSLAAGPSGNTIYF
J gene: TRBJ2-7; CDR3 length: 11; V gene: TRBV30; D gene: -; clone size: once; CDR3 DNA: TGTGCCTGGAGTCCCAGTCTCGAGCAGTACTTC; CDR3 protein: CAWSPSLEQYF
J gene: TRBJ1-5; CDR3 length: 19; V gene: TRBV5-6; D gene: TRBD1; clone size: -; CDR3 DNA: TGTGCCAGCAGCTTGGGGGGGCGACAGGGTCCGAATAGCAATCAGCCCCAGCATTTT; CDR3 protein: CASSLGGRQGPNSNQPQHF